A selection of T cell receptor beta chains follows, all from one sample in a study of blood T cell repertoires in COVID-19. Generated by immunoSEQ multiplex PCR, the TCRdb table keeps only in-frame clones and is missing some. The table records approximately 150,000 clones, approximately 87% of them present only once. The sample taken for sequencing was peripheral blood. The receptor set was obtained from a man in his forties or fifties who had recovered from COVID-19. The CDR3 runs from the conserved cysteine through the conserved F or W. Fields, in order: V gene, clone size, J gene, D gene, CDR3 protein, CDR3 DNA. D genes are given only for firm matches. A clone size is listed for some rows: how often the clone was seen (once, few, many), or a class if it is expanded.

v_gene: TRBV11-2
abundance: -
j_gene: TRBJ2-3
d_gene: TRBD1
CDR3aa: CASSPLGQGESTDTQYF
CDR3nt: TGTGCCAGCAGCCCCCTGGGGCAGGGGGAAAGCACAGATACGCAGTATTTT

v_gene: TRBV2
abundance: -
j_gene: TRBJ1-2
d_gene: TRBD1
CDR3aa: CASSALTGGYTF
CDR3nt: TGTGCCAGCAGTGCTTTGACAGGGGGCTACACCTTC

v_gene: TRBV7-6
abundance: -
j_gene: TRBJ2-3
d_gene: TRBD2
CDR3aa: CASSLYSTGGRFTDTQYF
CDR3nt: TGTGCCAGCAGCTTATACTCGACGGGGGGGCGATTTACAGATACGCAGTATTTT

v_gene: TRBV5-6
abundance: -
j_gene: TRBJ2-7
d_gene: TRBD1
CDR3aa: CASSMGTGPYEQYF
CDR3nt: TGTGCCAGCAGCATGGGGACAGGTCCCTACGAGCAGTACTTC

v_gene: TRBV30
abundance: -
j_gene: TRBJ2-7
d_gene: TRBD2
CDR3aa: CAWSPGRYEQYF
CDR3nt: TGTGCCTGGAGTCCCGGGAGGTACGAGCAGTACTTC

v_gene: TRBV6-2/TRBV6-3
abundance: once
j_gene: TRBJ2-2
d_gene: TRBD1
CDR3aa: CASSSATGFGELFF
CDR3nt: TGTGCCAGCAGTTCCGCGACAGGGTTCGGGGAGCTGTTTTTT

v_gene: TRBV19
abundance: -
j_gene: TRBJ1-2
d_gene: -
CDR3aa: CASSIDKGSYGYTF
CDR3nt: TGTGCCAGTAGTATAGATAAGGGGTCCTATGGCTACACCTTC

v_gene: TRBV2
abundance: -
j_gene: TRBJ1-4
d_gene: -
CDR3aa: CASSVGGFNEKLFF
CDR3nt: TGTGCCAGCAGTGTCGGGGGGTTTAATGAAAAACTGTTTTTT

v_gene: TRBV5-1
abundance: few
j_gene: TRBJ1-3
d_gene: TRBD1
CDR3aa: CASSFGQGSTGNTIYF
CDR3nt: TGCGCCAGCAGCTTCGGACAGGGGTCGACTGGAAACACCATATATTTT

v_gene: TRBV4-3
abundance: -
j_gene: TRBJ1-6
d_gene: -
CDR3aa: CASSQEDNRSYNSPLHF
CDR3nt: TGCGCCAGCAGCCAAGAAGACAACAGGAGTTATAATTCACCCCTCCACTTT

v_gene: TRBV6-1
abundance: -
j_gene: TRBJ1-1
d_gene: -
CDR3aa: CASSEALSTEAFF
CDR3nt: TGTGCCAGCAGTGAAGCGCTAAGCACTGAAGCTTTCTTT

v_gene: TRBV15
abundance: -
j_gene: TRBJ2-7
d_gene: TRBD2
CDR3aa: CATSRGLAGGPREQYF
CDR3nt: TGTGCCACCAGCAGAGGTCTAGCGGGGGGGCCCAGGGAGCAGTACTTC

v_gene: TRBV6-2/TRBV6-3
abundance: -
j_gene: TRBJ2-7
d_gene: TRBD2
CDR3aa: CASSPRGGGRSEQYF
CDR3nt: TGTGCCAGCAGTCCCCGTGGGGGGGGAAGGAGCGAGCAGTACTTC

v_gene: TRBV7-2
abundance: -
j_gene: TRBJ1-2
d_gene: TRBD1
CDR3aa: CASNKQGVGYTF
CDR3nt: TGTGCCAGCAACAAGCAGGGGGTTGGCTACACCTTC

v_gene: TRBV19
abundance: many
j_gene: TRBJ2-7
d_gene: -
CDR3aa: CASSMNRDYEQYF
CDR3nt: TGTGCCAGTAGTATGAACCGGGACTACGAGCAGTACTTC

v_gene: TRBV7-2
abundance: -
j_gene: TRBJ1-3
d_gene: -
CDR3aa: CASRRGLDGNTIYF
CDR3nt: TGTGCCAGCAGGCGGGGGCTTGATGGAAACACCATATATTTT

v_gene: TRBV4-3
abundance: -
j_gene: TRBJ1-1
d_gene: -
CDR3aa: CASSQVAVERTEAFF
CDR3nt: TGCGCCAGCAGCCAGGTCGCGGTGGAGAGGACTGAAGCTTTCTTT

v_gene: TRBV2
abundance: -
j_gene: TRBJ2-5
d_gene: -
CDR3aa: CASSDAGIETQYF
CDR3nt: TGTGCCAGCAGTGACGCAGGGATCGAGACCCAGTACTTC

v_gene: TRBV6-4
abundance: -
j_gene: TRBJ2-2
d_gene: -
CDR3aa: CASRGGPSTGELFF
CDR3nt: TGTGCCAGCAGGGGGGGGCCCAGCACCGGGGAGCTGTTTTTT

v_gene: TRBV19
abundance: -
j_gene: TRBJ1-5
d_gene: -
CDR3aa: CASSAPLLGIAVQPQHF
CDR3nt: TGTGCCAGTAGTGCTCCTCTCTTGGGTATAGCTGTTCAGCCCCAGCATTTT

v_gene: TRBV5-1
abundance: -
j_gene: TRBJ1-2
d_gene: TRBD1
CDR3aa: CASMDREYGYTF
CDR3nt: TGCGCCAGTATGGACAGGGAGTATGGCTACACCTTC

v_gene: TRBV19
abundance: -
j_gene: TRBJ2-7
d_gene: TRBD2
CDR3aa: CASSIGTSGIPTYEQYF
CDR3nt: TGTGCCAGTAGTATCGGGACTAGTGGCATACCTACCTACGAGCAGTACTTC

v_gene: TRBV6-5
abundance: -
j_gene: TRBJ1-1
d_gene: TRBD1
CDR3aa: CASSRDRDVKAFF
CDR3nt: TGTGCCAGCAGCCGGGACAGGGATGTTAAAGCTTTCTTT

v_gene: TRBV23-1
abundance: -
j_gene: TRBJ2-3
d_gene: TRBD2
CDR3aa: CASSQPRGDTENSSTDTQYF
CDR3nt: TGCGCCAGCAGTCAGCCCCGGGGGGATACAGAAAATAGTTCCACAGATACGCAGTATTTT

v_gene: TRBV9
abundance: -
j_gene: TRBJ2-5
d_gene: -
CDR3aa: CASSVTGIGETQYF
CDR3nt: TGTGCCAGCAGCGTTACAGGGATAGGGGAGACCCAGTACTTC

v_gene: TRBV6-2/TRBV6-3
abundance: -
j_gene: TRBJ2-7
d_gene: TRBD1
CDR3aa: CASSYPGQGYEQYF
CDR3nt: TGTGCCAGCAGTTACCCGGGACAGGGGTACGAGCAGTACTTC

v_gene: TRBV19
abundance: few
j_gene: TRBJ1-2
d_gene: -
CDR3aa: CASSGRGRNYGYTF
CDR3nt: TGTGCCAGTAGTGGTCGTGGCAGGAACTATGGCTACACCTTC

v_gene: TRBV3-1/TRBV3-2
abundance: -
j_gene: TRBJ2-7
d_gene: TRBD1
CDR3aa: CASSQEDRGYDEQYF
CDR3nt: TGTGCCAGCAGCCAAGAGGACAGGGGGTATGACGAGCAGTACTTC

v_gene: TRBV7-8
abundance: -
j_gene: TRBJ1-1
d_gene: -
CDR3aa: CASSPVETANTEAFF
CDR3nt: TGTGCCAGCAGTCCAGTCGAGACAGCGAACACTGAAGCTTTCTTT

v_gene: TRBV4-2
abundance: -
j_gene: TRBJ2-5
d_gene: TRBD1
CDR3aa: CASSPPGQGGETQYF
CDR3nt: TGTGCCAGCAGCCCGCCGGGACAGGGAGGAGAGACCCAGTACTTC

v_gene: TRBV12-3/TRBV12-4
abundance: -
j_gene: TRBJ2-1
d_gene: -
CDR3aa: CASSFRQGQFF
CDR3nt: TGTGCCAGCAGTTTTAGGCAGGGTCAGTTCTTC

v_gene: TRBV24-1
abundance: -
j_gene: TRBJ2-1
d_gene: -
CDR3aa: CATSASVGGVSWTGRDEQFF
CDR3nt: TGTGCCACCAGTGCGTCCGTCGGAGGGGTGTCTTGGACAGGTCGTGATGAGCAGTTCTTC

v_gene: TRBV2
abundance: -
j_gene: TRBJ1-1
d_gene: -
CDR3aa: CASSENTMNTEAFF
CDR3nt: TGTGCCAGCAGTGAAAACACAATGAACACTGAAGCTTTCTTT

v_gene: TRBV4-1
abundance: few
j_gene: TRBJ2-1
d_gene: TRBD2
CDR3aa: CASSQATSGFYNEQFF
CDR3nt: TGCGCCAGCAGCCAGGCGACTAGCGGCTTCTACAATGAGCAGTTCTTC

v_gene: TRBV29-1
abundance: -
j_gene: TRBJ1-2
d_gene: -
CDR3aa: CSVYGGNPYGYTF
CDR3nt: TGCAGCGTTTACGGGGGGAATCCTTATGGCTACACCTTC

v_gene: TRBV5-1
abundance: -
j_gene: TRBJ2-3
d_gene: TRBD2
CDR3aa: CASTASGGQFTDTQYF
CDR3nt: TGCGCCAGCACTGCTAGCGGGGGCCAATTCACAGATACGCAGTATTTT

v_gene: TRBV7-9
abundance: once
j_gene: TRBJ2-7
d_gene: -
CDR3aa: CASSQTGELLEQYF
CDR3nt: TGTGCCAGCAGCCAGACAGGAGAGCTATTAGAGCAGTACTTC

v_gene: TRBV5-4
abundance: -
j_gene: TRBJ1-6
d_gene: TRBD1
CDR3aa: CASSLAPGGSGSPLHF
CDR3nt: TGTGCCAGCAGCTTGGCGCCAGGGGGATCTGGTTCACCCCTCCACTTT

v_gene: TRBV7-9
abundance: -
j_gene: TRBJ1-1
d_gene: TRBD1
CDR3aa: CASSGTGPAFF
CDR3nt: TGTGCCAGCAGCGGGACAGGGCCCGCTTTCTTT

v_gene: TRBV7-2
abundance: -
j_gene: TRBJ2-1
d_gene: -
CDR3aa: CASSLGPSREFF
CDR3nt: TGTGCCAGCAGCTTAGGGCCATCCCGGGAGTTCTTC

v_gene: TRBV30
abundance: once
j_gene: TRBJ2-1
d_gene: -
CDR3aa: CAWSPGVHTVHEQFF
CDR3nt: TGTGCCTGGAGTCCGGGGGTTCATACGGTCCATGAGCAGTTCTTC

v_gene: TRBV30
abundance: once
j_gene: TRBJ1-4
d_gene: TRBD1
CDR3aa: CAWTPHRGLNEKLFF
CDR3nt: TGTGCCTGGACACCTCACAGGGGGCTGAATGAAAAACTGTTTTTT

v_gene: TRBV3-1/TRBV3-2
abundance: few
j_gene: TRBJ1-2
d_gene: TRBD1
CDR3aa: CASSQRDSSGGYTF
CDR3nt: TGTGCCAGCAGCCAGCGGGACAGCTCGGGGGGCTACACCTTC

v_gene: TRBV11-2
abundance: -
j_gene: TRBJ2-1
d_gene: TRBD2
CDR3aa: CASSLTSGGPHNEQFF
CDR3nt: TGTGCCAGCAGCCTCACTAGCGGGGGGCCCCACAATGAGCAGTTCTTC

v_gene: TRBV20-1
abundance: -
j_gene: TRBJ2-7
d_gene: TRBD1
CDR3aa: CSASGDRPYEQYF
CDR3nt: TGCAGTGCTAGTGGGGACAGGCCCTACGAGCAGTACTTC

v_gene: TRBV7-9
abundance: once
j_gene: TRBJ1-3
d_gene: TRBD1
CDR3aa: CASSLGGTGVPGNTIYF
CDR3nt: TGTGCCAGCAGCTTAGGGGGGACAGGGGTCCCTGGAAACACCATATATTTT

v_gene: TRBV4-1
abundance: once
j_gene: TRBJ2-7
d_gene: -
CDR3aa: CASSQDRTVSYEQYF
CDR3nt: TGCGCCAGCAGCCAAGATAGGACAGTGTCCTACGAGCAGTACTTC

v_gene: TRBV13
abundance: few
j_gene: TRBJ2-7
d_gene: -
CDR3aa: CASSLTGQSSYEQYF
CDR3nt: TGTGCCAGCAGCTTAACCGGACAGTCTTCCTACGAGCAGTACTTC

v_gene: TRBV5-4
abundance: -
j_gene: TRBJ1-2
d_gene: -
CDR3aa: CASSLEGGYGYGYTF
CDR3nt: TGTGCCAGCAGCTTGGAGGGCGGGTACGGCTATGGCTACACCTTC

v_gene: TRBV4-3
abundance: -
j_gene: TRBJ1-3
d_gene: -
CDR3aa: CASSQDLSSGNTIYF
CDR3nt: TGCGCCAGCAGCCAAGATCTCAGTTCGGGAAACACCATATATTTT

v_gene: TRBV6-6
abundance: -
j_gene: TRBJ1-5
d_gene: -
CDR3aa: CASSYGGNSNQPQHF
CDR3nt: TGTGCCAGCAGTTATGGAGGGAACAGCAATCAGCCCCAGCATTTT

v_gene: TRBV5-1
abundance: -
j_gene: TRBJ2-3
d_gene: TRBD1
CDR3aa: CASSLAGQGPDTQYF
CDR3nt: TGCGCCAGCAGCTTGGCTGGACAGGGCCCAGATACGCAGTATTTT

v_gene: TRBV12-3/TRBV12-4
abundance: -
j_gene: TRBJ1-1
d_gene: TRBD1
CDR3aa: CASRWTGNTEAFF
CDR3nt: TGTGCCAGCAGGTGGACAGGCAACACTGAAGCTTTCTTT